This is a list of T cell receptor beta chains from one sample in a study of T cells in Graves' hyperthyroidism and ophthalmopathy. From the multiplex PCR reads, TCRdb called clonotypes with MiXCR, one entry per CDR3 protein. Of about 420,000 distinct CDR3 sequences listed, 15% to 19% are singletons. The sample taken for sequencing was blood. These receptors came from a woman between 18 and 29 years old with Graves' hyperthyroidism. CDR3s include the opening cysteine and the closing phenylalanine or tryptophan. The D gene is left open where the match is weak. A clone size is listed for some rows: how often the clone was seen (once, few, many), or a class if it is expanded.

V: TRBV9; size: once; D: NA; J: TRBJ2-2; CDR3: CASSEKRGPTGELFF; DNA: TGTGCCAGCAGCGAAAAGAGGGGACCCACCGGGGAGCTGTTTTTT
V: TRBV7-9; size: few; D: NA; J: TRBJ1-4; CDR3: CASSLLDLPNEKLFF; DNA: TGTGCCAGCAGCTTACTTGACCTCCCTAATGAAAAACTGTTTTTT
V: TRBV4-1; size: NA; D: NA; J: TRBJ1-2; CDR3: CASSQGRSQGGYGYTF; DNA: TGCGCCAGCAGCCAAGGTCGGAGTCAGGGCGGCTATGGCTACACCTTC
V: TRBV7-9; size: many; D: NA; J: TRBJ2-5; CDR3: CASSILGGPETQYF; DNA: TGTGCCAGCAGCATACTAGGGGGGCCAGAGACCCAGTACTTC
V: TRBV11-2; size: many; D: TRBD1; J: TRBJ2-5; CDR3: CASSSDRGETQYF; DNA: TGTGCCAGCAGCTCCGACAGGGGGGAGACCCAGTACTTC
V: TRBV5-1; size: many; D: TRBD1; J: TRBJ2-7; CDR3: CASSLAHRTGYYEQYF; DNA: TGCGCCAGCAGCTTGGCCCATCGGACAGGGTACTACGAGCAGTACTTC
V: TRBV6-1; size: NA; D: TRBD1; J: TRBJ1-6; CDR3: CASSGQGRTYNSPLHF; DNA: TGTGCCAGCTCAGGACAGGGGAGGACCTATAATTCACCCCTCCACTTT
V: TRBV12-3/TRBV12-4; size: many; D: NA; J: TRBJ2-1; CDR3: CASSLSRGYNEQFF; DNA: TGTGCCAGCAGCCTCTCCCGCGGGTACAATGAGCAGTTCTTC
V: TRBV12-3/TRBV12-4; size: many; D: NA; J: TRBJ2-7; CDR3: CASSLRGAGQYF; DNA: TGTGCCAGCAGTTTGAGAGGAGCTGGGCAGTACTTC
V: TRBV20-1; size: many; D: NA; J: TRBJ1-2; CDR3: CSAGGWGDGYTF; DNA: TGCAGTGCTGGAGGATGGGGAGACGGCTACACCTTC
V: TRBV19; size: few; D: TRBD1; J: TRBJ2-1; CDR3: CASSPFGTGANEQFF; DNA: TGTGCCAGTAGCCCCTTCGGAACAGGGGCCAATGAGCAGTTCTTC